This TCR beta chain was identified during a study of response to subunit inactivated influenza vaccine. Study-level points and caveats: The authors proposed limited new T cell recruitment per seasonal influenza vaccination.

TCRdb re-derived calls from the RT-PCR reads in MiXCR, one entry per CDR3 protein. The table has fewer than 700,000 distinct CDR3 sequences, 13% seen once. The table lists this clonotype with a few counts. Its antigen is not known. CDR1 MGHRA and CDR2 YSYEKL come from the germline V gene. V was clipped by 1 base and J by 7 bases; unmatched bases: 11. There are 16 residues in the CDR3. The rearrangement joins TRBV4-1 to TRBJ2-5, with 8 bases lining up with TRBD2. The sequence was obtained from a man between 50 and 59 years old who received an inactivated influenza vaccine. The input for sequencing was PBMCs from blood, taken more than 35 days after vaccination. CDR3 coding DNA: TGCGCCAGCAGCCAAGTGGTGCCCAGCGGGGGTGGGACCCAGTACTTC. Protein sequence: CASSQVVPSGGGTQYF.